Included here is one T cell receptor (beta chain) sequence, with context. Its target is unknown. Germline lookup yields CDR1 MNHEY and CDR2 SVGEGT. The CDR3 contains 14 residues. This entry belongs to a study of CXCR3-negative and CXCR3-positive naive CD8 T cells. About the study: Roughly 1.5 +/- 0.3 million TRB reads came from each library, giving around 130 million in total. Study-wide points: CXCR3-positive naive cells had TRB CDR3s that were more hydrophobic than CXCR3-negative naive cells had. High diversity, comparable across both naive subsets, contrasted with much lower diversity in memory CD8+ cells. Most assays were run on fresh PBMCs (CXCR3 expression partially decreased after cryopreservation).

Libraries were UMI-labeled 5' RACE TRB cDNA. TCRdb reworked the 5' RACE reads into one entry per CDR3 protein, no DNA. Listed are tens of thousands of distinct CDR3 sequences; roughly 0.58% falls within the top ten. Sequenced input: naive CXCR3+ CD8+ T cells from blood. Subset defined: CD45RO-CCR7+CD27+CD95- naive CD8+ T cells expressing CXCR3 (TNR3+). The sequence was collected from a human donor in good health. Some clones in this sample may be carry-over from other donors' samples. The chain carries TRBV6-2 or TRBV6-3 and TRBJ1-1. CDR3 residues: CASSYLEANTEAFF.